Below are 8 T cell receptor beta chains sequenced from a single sample in a study of shared clonotypes between healthy human individuals. Clones were sequenced by immunoSEQ multiplex PCR, and TCRdb holds only the in-frame ones, with some missing. The table has about 2.4 million clones, more than 85% seen once. Sequencing used naive CD4+ T cells from PBMCs. Noted subset: CD45RA+ positively selected. The receptors were sampled from a man aged 18-30 years in good health. Some clones in this sample may be carry-over from other donors' samples.

The chain couples TRBV28 to TRBJ2-3; no clear D. The germline V gene has CDR1 MDHEN and CDR2 SYDVKM. The CDR3 totals 13 residues. V dropped 7 bases and J dropped 6 bases, with 14 bases sitting between them. In DNA, the CDR3 is TGTGCCAGCAACCCACCGCGTCGGGATACGCAGTATTTT. Translation: CASNPPRRDTQYF.

The chain uses TRBV5-1 and TRBJ2-7; D is perhaps TRBD1 or TRBD2 (5 bases each). CDR1 SGHRS and CDR2 YFSETQ come from the germline V gene. V lost 0 bases to trimming and J lost 6 bases, with 16 bases between them. The CDR3 has 15 residues. For the CDR3, the DNA is TGCGCCAGCAGCTTGGGAGGGACCACACACGGCGAGCAGTACTTC. The encoded protein is CASSLGGTTHGEQYF. The full variable domain, its missing parts supplied by reference TRBV5-1 and TRBJ2-7, is KAGVTQTPRYLIKTRGQQVTLSCSPISGHRSVSWYQQTPGQGLQFLFEYFSETQRNKGNFPGRFSGRQFSNSRSEMNVSTLELGDSALYLCASSLGGTTHGEQYFGPGTRLTVT.

The CDR3: CASSQDLQGVRPQHF. For the CDR3, the DNA is TGCGCCAGCAGCCAAGACCTTCAGGGGGTGAGGCCCCAGCATTTT. V gene TRBV4-1 combines with J gene TRBJ1-5; TRBD1 agrees at 7 bases. Germline V CDR1 and CDR2: MGHRA, YSYEKL. J was trimmed by 9 bases and V by 0 bases; bases with no gene match: 8. The length of the CDR3 is 15 residues.

The rearrangement joins TRBV4-1 to TRBJ2-3; D call uncertain. CDR1 MGHRA and CDR2 YSYEKL come from the germline V gene. V was pared by 4 bases and J by 0 bases, with 8 bases between. This CDR3 is built from 14 residues. The CDR3 DNA reads as TGCGCCAGCAGCCGCCAGCCGAGCACAGATACGCAGTATTTT. Its translation is CASSRQPSTDTQYF.

The chain recombines TRBV28 with TRBJ1-2, with 11 bases lining up with TRBD1. This CDR3 comprises 14 residues. Germline V gives CDR1 MDHEN, CDR2 SYDVKM. Trimming took 7 bases from V and 7 from J; bases not matched to a gene: 8. CDR3 residues: CASTLDRGLFGYTF. The CDR3 nucleotides are TGTGCCAGCACTTTGGACAGGGGGCTTTTTGGCTACACCTTC.

The chain joins TRBV10-3 to TRBJ2-5, with 7 positions matching TRBD2. Unmatched junction bases numbered 3, after V lost 4 bases and J lost 1 base. The CDR3 runs to 14 residues. The germline V gene has CDR1 ENHRY and CDR2 SYGVKD. This chain's CDR3 is CAISATSAQETQYF. CDR3 DNA sequence: TGTGCCATCAGTGCTACTAGCGCCCAAGAGACCCAGTACTTC.

Only one count was recorded for this clone. The chain is built from TRBV7-9 and TRBJ1-3; possible D gene TRBD1, 6 bases. The V end was cut by 5 bases, the J end by 7 bases, with 18 bases between. The CDR3 length is 15 residues. Per germline, CDR1 SEHNR and CDR2 FQNEAQ (reference sequence). The CDR3 region has the DNA TGTGCCAGCAGCCCGAGAACAGGGATCGGCAACACCATATATTTT. This translates into CASSPRTGIGNTIYF.

This chain uses TRBV28 with TRBJ1-3; D gene uncertain. The CDR3 runs to 10 residues. Germline V gives CDR1 MDHEN, CDR2 SYDVKM. V lost 8 bases to trimming and J lost 3 bases, with 2 bases between them. CDR3 nucleotides: TGTGCCAGCGGTGGAAACACCATATATTTT. Protein: CASGGNTIYF.